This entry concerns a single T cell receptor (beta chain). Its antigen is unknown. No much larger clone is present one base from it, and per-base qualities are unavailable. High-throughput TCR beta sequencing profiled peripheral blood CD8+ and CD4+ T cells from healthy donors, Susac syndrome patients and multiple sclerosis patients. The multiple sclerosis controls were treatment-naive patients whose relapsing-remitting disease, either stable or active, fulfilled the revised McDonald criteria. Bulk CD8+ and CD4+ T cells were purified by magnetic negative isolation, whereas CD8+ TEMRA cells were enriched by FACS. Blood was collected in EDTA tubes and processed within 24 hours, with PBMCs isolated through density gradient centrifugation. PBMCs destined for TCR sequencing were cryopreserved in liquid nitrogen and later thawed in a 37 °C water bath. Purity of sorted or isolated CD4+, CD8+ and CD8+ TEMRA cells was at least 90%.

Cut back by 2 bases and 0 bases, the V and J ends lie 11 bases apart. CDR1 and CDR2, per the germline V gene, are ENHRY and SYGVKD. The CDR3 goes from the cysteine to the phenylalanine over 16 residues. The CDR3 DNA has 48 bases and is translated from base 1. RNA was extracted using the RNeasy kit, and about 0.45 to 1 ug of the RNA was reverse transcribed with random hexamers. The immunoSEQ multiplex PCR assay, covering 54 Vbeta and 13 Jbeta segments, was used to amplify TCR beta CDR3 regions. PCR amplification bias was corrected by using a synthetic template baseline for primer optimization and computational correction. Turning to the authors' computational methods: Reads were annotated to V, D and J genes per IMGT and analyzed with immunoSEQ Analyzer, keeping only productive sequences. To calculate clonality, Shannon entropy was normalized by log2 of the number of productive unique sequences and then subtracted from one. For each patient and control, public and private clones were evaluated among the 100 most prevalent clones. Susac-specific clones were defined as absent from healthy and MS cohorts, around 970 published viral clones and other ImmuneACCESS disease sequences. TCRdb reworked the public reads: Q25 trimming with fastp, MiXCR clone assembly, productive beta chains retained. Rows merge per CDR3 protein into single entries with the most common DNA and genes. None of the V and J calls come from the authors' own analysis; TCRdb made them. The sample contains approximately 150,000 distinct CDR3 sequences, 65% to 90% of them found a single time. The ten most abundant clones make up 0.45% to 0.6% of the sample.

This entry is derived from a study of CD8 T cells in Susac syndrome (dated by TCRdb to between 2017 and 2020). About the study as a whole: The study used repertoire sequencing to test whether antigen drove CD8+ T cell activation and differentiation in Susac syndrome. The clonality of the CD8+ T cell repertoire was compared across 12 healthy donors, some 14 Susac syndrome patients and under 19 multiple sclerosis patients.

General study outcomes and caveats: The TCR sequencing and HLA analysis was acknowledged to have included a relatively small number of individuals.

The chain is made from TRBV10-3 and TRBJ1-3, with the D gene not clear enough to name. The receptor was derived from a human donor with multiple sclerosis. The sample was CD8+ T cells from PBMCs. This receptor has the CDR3 CAISETGVASGNTIYF. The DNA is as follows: TGTGCCATCAGTGAGACGGGAGTAGCCTCTGGAAACACCATATATTTT.